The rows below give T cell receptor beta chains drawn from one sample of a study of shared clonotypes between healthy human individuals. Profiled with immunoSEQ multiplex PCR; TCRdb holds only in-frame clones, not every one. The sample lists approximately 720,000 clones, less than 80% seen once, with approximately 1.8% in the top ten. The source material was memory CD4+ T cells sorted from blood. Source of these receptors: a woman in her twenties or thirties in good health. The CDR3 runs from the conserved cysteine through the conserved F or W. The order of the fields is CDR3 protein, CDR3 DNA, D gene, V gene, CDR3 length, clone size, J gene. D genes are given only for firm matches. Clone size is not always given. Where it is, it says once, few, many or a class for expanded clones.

CDR3aa: CASSQDGRVNNEQFF
CDR3nt: TGTGCCAGCAGCCAAGACGGGCGGGTTAACAATGAGCAGTTCTTC
d_gene: .
v_gene: TRBV7-9
len: 15
abundance: .
j_gene: TRBJ2-1

CDR3aa: CASSLDRYNEQFF
CDR3nt: TGTGCCAGCAGCTTAGATCGGTACAATGAGCAGTTCTTC
d_gene: .
v_gene: TRBV11-2
len: 13
abundance: .
j_gene: TRBJ2-1

CDR3aa: CASSTGWGTDTQYF
CDR3nt: TGCGCCAGCAGTACAGGGTGGGGGACAGATACGCAGTATTTT
d_gene: .
v_gene: TRBV10-2
len: 14
abundance: many
j_gene: TRBJ2-3

CDR3aa: CASSVEAGTGSREQYF
CDR3nt: TGTGCCAGCAGCGTAGAGGCTGGGACAGGGTCTAGGGAGCAGTACTTC
d_gene: TRBD1
v_gene: TRBV9
len: 16
abundance: few
j_gene: TRBJ2-7

CDR3aa: CASSRGEGWTEAFF
CDR3nt: TGTGCCAGCTCACGAGGGGAGGGGTGGACTGAAGCTTTCTTT
d_gene: .
v_gene: TRBV18
len: 14
abundance: few
j_gene: TRBJ1-1

CDR3aa: CASSGFSGANVLTF
CDR3nt: TGTGCCAGCAGCGGATTCTCTGGGGCCAACGTCCTGACTTTC
d_gene: .
v_gene: TRBV9
len: 14
abundance: .
j_gene: TRBJ2-6

CDR3aa: CASGTGAFKAEAFF
CDR3nt: TGTGCCAGCGGAACTGGGGCATTTAAGGCTGAAGCTTTCTTT
d_gene: .
v_gene: TRBV6-5
len: 14
abundance: .
j_gene: TRBJ1-1

CDR3aa: CASSQGGELFF
CDR3nt: TGTGCCAGCAGTCAAGGCGGGGAGCTGTTTTTT
d_gene: .
v_gene: TRBV11-2
len: 11
abundance: once
j_gene: TRBJ2-2

CDR3aa: CASSIWRLAGKETQYF
CDR3nt: TGTGCCAGTAGTATATGGAGACTAGCGGGAAAAGAGACCCAGTACTTC
d_gene: TRBD2
v_gene: TRBV19
len: 16
abundance: .
j_gene: TRBJ2-5

CDR3aa: CASSISGRGTDTQYF
CDR3nt: TGTGCCAGCAGCATAAGCGGGAGAGGCACAGATACGCAGTATTTT
d_gene: TRBD2
v_gene: TRBV5-8
len: 15
abundance: .
j_gene: TRBJ2-3

CDR3aa: CASSRTLGGAQYF
CDR3nt: TGTGCCAGCAGCCGGACTCTCGGGGGCGCACAGTACTTC
d_gene: .
v_gene: TRBV7-6
len: 13
abundance: many
j_gene: TRBJ2-7

CDR3aa: CAWSPPVGRWNEQFF
CDR3nt: TGTGCCTGGAGTCCCCCCGTGGGCCGGTGGAATGAGCAGTTCTTC
d_gene: .
v_gene: TRBV30
len: 15
abundance: .
j_gene: TRBJ2-1

CDR3aa: CASSHRDRDSDTQYF
CDR3nt: TGTGCCAGTAGTCACCGGGACAGGGATTCGGATACGCAGTATTTT
d_gene: TRBD1
v_gene: TRBV19
len: 15
abundance: .
j_gene: TRBJ2-3

CDR3aa: CASTGWGRGSTDTQYF
CDR3nt: TGTGCCAGCACCGGGTGGGGCAGGGGCAGCACAGATACGCAGTATTTT
d_gene: .
v_gene: TRBV5-6
len: 16
abundance: many
j_gene: TRBJ2-3

CDR3aa: CASSYGQRQETQYF
CDR3nt: TGTGCCAGCAGCTACGGACAGAGACAAGAGACCCAGTACTTC
d_gene: .
v_gene: TRBV7-3
len: 14
abundance: .
j_gene: TRBJ2-5

CDR3aa: CASSRLAGINYNEQFF
CDR3nt: TGTGCCAGCAGCAGACTAGCGGGGATCAACTACAATGAGCAGTTCTTC
d_gene: TRBD2
v_gene: TRBV27
len: 16
abundance: .
j_gene: TRBJ2-1

CDR3aa: CASSPSIQETQYF
CDR3nt: TGTGCCAGCAGCCCGTCGATCCAAGAGACCCAGTACTTC
d_gene: .
v_gene: TRBV14
len: 13
abundance: .
j_gene: TRBJ2-5

CDR3aa: CASSQDQGLIYNEQFF
CDR3nt: TGCGCCAGCAGCCAAGATCAGGGGCTAATCTACAATGAGCAGTTCTTC
d_gene: .
v_gene: TRBV4-1
len: 16
abundance: .
j_gene: TRBJ2-1

CDR3aa: CASRGPTEAFF
CDR3nt: TGTGCCAGTAGAGGGCCAACTGAAGCTTTCTTT
d_gene: .
v_gene: TRBV19
len: 11
abundance: few
j_gene: TRBJ1-1

CDR3aa: CASSSLGGVSEQYF
CDR3nt: TGTGCCAGCAGCTCACTGGGGGGAGTATCCGAGCAGTACTTC
d_gene: .
v_gene: TRBV5-6
len: 14
abundance: .
j_gene: TRBJ2-7